This T cell receptor (beta chain) appears in the sequencing data of a study of T cells in localized non-small cell lung cancer. CDR1 and CDR2 (germline): ENHRY, SYGVKD. This CDR3 is 13 amino acids long. Between the trimmed V and J ends, which lost 2 bases and 6 bases, there was a span of 8 bases. Whole-study results and caveats: Compared with tumor, uninvolved adjacent lung displayed greater T cell clonality, ranking highest overall. Appearance in adjacent lung was seen for a median about 58 of the top 100 tumor clones.

TCRdb's copy holds only in-frame clones and misses some; the assay was immunoSEQ multiplex PCR. The sample contains approximately 70,000 clones, roughly 79% of which appear only once. A remark on this clone: The antigen is unknown.

The sequencing used PBMCs, collected before any cancer treatment. V is TRBV10-3 and J is TRBJ1-5; D unclear. The clonotype originates from a man aged 40 to 69 with stage II lung adenocarcinoma. The chain's CDR3 is CAISEAGGQPQHF. CDR3 sequence (DNA): TGTGCCATCAGTGAGGCCGGAGGTCAGCCCCAGCATTTT.